The sample holds one count of the clone carrying this T cell receptor (beta chain). This sample stems from a study of blood T cell repertoires in COVID-19. Study in general: Samples of COVID-19 (acute and convalescent) were obtained from the United States, Italy and Spain.

Only in-frame clones appear in the TCRdb table, and some are missing; sequencing was by immunoSEQ multiplex PCR. The sample lists 140,000 or so clones; about four fifths were seen once. The CDR3 is made up of 13 amino acids. J gave up 4 bases and V 5 bases, and 5 bases lay outside the gene matches. The germline V gene encodes CDR1 MGHRA and CDR2 YSYEKL. The genes are TRBV4-1 and TRBJ2-7; 7 bases match TRBD1. The source of this sequence is a man in his 70s who had recovered from COVID-19. The sequenced sample was peripheral blood. CDR3 residues: CASSGDRDYEQYF. In nucleotides, the CDR3 is TGCGCCAGCAGCGGCGACAGGGATTACGAGCAGTACTTC.